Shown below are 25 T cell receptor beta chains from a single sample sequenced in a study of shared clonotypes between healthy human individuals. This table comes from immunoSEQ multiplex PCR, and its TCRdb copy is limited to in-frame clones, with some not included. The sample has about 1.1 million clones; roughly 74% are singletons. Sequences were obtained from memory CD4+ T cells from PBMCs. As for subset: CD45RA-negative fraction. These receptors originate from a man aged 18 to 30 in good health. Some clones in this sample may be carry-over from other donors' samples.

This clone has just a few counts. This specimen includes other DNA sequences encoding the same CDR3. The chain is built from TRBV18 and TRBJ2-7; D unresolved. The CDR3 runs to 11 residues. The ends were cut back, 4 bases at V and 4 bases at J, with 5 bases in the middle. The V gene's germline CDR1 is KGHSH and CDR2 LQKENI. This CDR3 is CASSLGYEQYF. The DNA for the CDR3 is TGTGCCAGCTCACTAGGGTACGAGCAGTACTTC.

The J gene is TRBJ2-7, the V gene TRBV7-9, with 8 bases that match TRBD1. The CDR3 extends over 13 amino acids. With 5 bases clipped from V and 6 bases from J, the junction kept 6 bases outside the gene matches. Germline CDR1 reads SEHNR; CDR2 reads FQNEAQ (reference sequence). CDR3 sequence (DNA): TGTGCCAGCAGCGCGACAGGGGTAAGCGAGCAGTACTTC. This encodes CASSATGVSEQYF.

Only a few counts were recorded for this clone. In DNA, the CDR3 is TGCGCCAGTACGATAAGGGGGAGCTCCTACAATGAGCAGTTCTTC. This sequence encodes CASTIRGSSYNEQFF. The rearrangement joins TRBV10-2 to TRBJ2-1, with a weak D call TRBD1 (6 bases). CDR1 and CDR2 from the germline V gene are WSHSY and SAAADI. V was clipped by 9 bases and J by 0 bases, with 15 bases between them. The CDR3 runs to 15 residues.

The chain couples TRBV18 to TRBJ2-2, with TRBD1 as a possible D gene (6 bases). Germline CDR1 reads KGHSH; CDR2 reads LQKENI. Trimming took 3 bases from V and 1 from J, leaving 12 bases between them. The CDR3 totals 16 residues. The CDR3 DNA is TGTGCCAGCTCACCCTCAGGCAGGGGGAACACCGGGGAGCTGTTTTTT. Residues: CASSPSGRGNTGELFF.

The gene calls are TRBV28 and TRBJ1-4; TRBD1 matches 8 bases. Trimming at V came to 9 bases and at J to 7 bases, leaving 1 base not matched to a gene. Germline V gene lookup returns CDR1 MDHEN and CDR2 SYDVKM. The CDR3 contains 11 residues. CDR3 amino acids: CASQGAEKLFF. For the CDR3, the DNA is TGTGCCAGTCAGGGGGCTGAAAAACTGTTTTTT.

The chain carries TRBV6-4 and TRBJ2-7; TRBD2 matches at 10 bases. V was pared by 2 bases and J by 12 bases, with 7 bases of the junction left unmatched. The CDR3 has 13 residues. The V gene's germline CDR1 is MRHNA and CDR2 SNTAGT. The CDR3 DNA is TGTGCCAGCAGTGACCAGGCTAGCGGGAGCCTGTACTTC. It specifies CASSDQASGSLYF.

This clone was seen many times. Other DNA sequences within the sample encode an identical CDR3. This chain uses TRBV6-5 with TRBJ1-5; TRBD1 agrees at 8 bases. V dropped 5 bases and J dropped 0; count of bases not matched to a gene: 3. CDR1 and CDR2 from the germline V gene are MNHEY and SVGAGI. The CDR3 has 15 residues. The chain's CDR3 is CASSRQGYSNQPQHF. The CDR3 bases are TGTGCCAGCAGTCGACAGGGGTATAGCAATCAGCCCCAGCATTTT.

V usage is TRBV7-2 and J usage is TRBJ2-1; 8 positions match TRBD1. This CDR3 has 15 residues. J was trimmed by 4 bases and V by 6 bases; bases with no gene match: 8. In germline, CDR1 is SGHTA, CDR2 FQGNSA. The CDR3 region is CASSSRDRLYNEQFF. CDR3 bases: TGTGCCAGCAGTAGCCGGGACAGGTTATACAATGAGCAGTTCTTC.

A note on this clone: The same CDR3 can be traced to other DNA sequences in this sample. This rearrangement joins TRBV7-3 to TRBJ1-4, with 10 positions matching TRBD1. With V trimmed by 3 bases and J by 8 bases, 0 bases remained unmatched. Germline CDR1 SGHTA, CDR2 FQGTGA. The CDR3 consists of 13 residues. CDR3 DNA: TGTGCCAGCAGCTTGGGACAGGGGGAAAAACTGTTTTTT. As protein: CASSLGQGEKLFF.

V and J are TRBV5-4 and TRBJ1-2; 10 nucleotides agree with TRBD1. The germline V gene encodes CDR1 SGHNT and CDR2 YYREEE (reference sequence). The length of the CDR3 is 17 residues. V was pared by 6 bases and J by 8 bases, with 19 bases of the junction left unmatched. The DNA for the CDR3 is TGTGCCAGCATCTTCAGGACAGGGGGATTTTCCAACCCAGGCTACACCTTC. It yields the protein CASIFRTGGFSNPGYTF.

The CDR3 DNA sequence: TGTGCCAGCGGGATGTTTGAGCGGGGAGGGAGAGATACGCAGTATTTT. It specifies CASGMFERGGRDTQYF. This rearrangement joins TRBV27 to TRBJ2-3, with 7 nucleotides matching TRBD2. The trim removed 8 bases at V and 5 bases at J, leaving 16 bases unmatched. Germline CDR1 MNHEY, CDR2 SMNVEV (reference sequence). The CDR3 spans 16 residues.

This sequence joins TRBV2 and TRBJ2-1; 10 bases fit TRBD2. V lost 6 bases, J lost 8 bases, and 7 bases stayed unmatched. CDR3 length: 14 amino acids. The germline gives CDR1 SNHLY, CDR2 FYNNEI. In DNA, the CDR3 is TGTGCCAGCAGCGTAGCGGGAGGAATCGATGAGCAGTTCTTC. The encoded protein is CASSVAGGIDEQFF.

In DNA form, the CDR3 reads TGTGCCAGTAGTATGAACACTAACTATGGCTACACCTTC. Protein sequence: CASSMNTNYGYTF. V is TRBV19 and J is TRBJ1-2; D not certain. The length of the CDR3 is 13 residues. CDR1 is LNHDA and CDR2 is SQIVND in the germline V gene (reference sequence). The ends were cut back, 3 bases at V and 0 bases at J, with 5 bases in the middle.

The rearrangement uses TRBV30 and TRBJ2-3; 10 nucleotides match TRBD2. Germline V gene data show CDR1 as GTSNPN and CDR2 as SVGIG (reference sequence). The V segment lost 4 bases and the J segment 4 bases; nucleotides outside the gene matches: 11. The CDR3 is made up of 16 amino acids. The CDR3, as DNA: TGTGCCTGGACCGACGGACTAGCGGCTTACGCAGATACGCAGTATTTT. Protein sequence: CAWTDGLAAYADTQYF.

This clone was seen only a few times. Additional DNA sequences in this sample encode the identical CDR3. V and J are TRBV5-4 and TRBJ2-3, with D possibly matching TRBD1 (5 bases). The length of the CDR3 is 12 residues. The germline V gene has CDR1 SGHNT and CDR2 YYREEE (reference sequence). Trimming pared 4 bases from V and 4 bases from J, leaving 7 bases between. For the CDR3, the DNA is TGTGCCAGCAGCCTGACAGCAGATACGCAGTATTTT. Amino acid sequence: CASSLTADTQYF.

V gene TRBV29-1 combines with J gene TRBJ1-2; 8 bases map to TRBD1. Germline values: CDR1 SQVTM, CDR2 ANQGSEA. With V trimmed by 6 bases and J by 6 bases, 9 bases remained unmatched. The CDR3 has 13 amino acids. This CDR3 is CSVGTGTFNGYTF. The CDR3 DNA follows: TGCAGCGTGGGGACAGGCACCTTCAATGGCTACACCTTC.

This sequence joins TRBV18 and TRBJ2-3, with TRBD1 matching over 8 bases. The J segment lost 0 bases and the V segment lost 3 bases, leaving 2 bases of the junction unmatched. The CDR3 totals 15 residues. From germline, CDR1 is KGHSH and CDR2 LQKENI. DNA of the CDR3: TGTGCCAGCTCACCGACAGGGGTTAGCACAGATACGCAGTATTTT. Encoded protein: CASSPTGVSTDTQYF.

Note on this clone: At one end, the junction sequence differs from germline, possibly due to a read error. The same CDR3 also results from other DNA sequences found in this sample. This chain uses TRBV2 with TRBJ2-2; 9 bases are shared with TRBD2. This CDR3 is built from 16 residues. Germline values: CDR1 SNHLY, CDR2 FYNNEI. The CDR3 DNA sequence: TGTGCCAGCAGTGACGGGGCGGGAGGGCCAACCGGGGAGCTATTTTTT. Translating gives CASSDGAGGPTGELFF.

The CDR3 loop is CASSKRVRDPQQETQYF. DNA of the CDR3: TGTGCCAGCAGCAAAAGGGTCAGGGATCCCCAACAAGAGACCCAGTACTTC. The chain employs TRBV21-1 and TRBJ2-5; the table's TRBD1 call for D was not verified on the DNA. TRBV21-1 represents a pseudogene. The CDR3 covers 17 residues.

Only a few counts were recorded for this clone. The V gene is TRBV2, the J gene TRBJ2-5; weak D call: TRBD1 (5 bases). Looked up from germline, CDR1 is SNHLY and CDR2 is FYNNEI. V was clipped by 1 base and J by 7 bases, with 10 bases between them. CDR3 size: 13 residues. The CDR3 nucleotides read TGTGCCAGCAGTGAAGACAGGATCGGGACCCAGTACTTC. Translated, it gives CASSEDRIGTQYF.

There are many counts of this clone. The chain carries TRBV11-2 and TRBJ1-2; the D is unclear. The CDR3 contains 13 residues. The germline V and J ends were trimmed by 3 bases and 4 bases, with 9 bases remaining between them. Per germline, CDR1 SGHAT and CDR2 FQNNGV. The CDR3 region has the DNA TGTGCCAGCAGCTTCCGGGAGGGCTATGGCTACACCTTC. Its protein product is CASSFREGYGYTF.

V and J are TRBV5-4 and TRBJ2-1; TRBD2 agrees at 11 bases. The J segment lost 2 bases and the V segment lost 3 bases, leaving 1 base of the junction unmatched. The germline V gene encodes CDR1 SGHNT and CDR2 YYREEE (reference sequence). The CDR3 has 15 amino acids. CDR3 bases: TGTGCCAGCAGCTCGACTAGCGGGACCTACAATGAGCAGTTCTTC. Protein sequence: CASSSTSGTYNEQFF.

The CDR3 DNA reads TGTGCCAGCAGCACCTTGAAGGACAGTATCTATGGCTACACCTTC. Its protein is CASSTLKDSIYGYTF. V and J are TRBV6-5 and TRBJ1-2, with a possible D match to TRBD1 (6 bases). This CDR3 has 15 amino acids. CDR1 is MNHEY, CDR2 SVGAGI, per germline. The ends were cut back, 6 bases at V and 4 bases at J, with 18 bases in the middle.

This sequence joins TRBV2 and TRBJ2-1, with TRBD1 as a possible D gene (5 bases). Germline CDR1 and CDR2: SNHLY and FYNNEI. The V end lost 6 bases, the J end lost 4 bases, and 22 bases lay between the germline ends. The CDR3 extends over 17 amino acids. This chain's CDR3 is CASRRDRNSDAYNEQFF. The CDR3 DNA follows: TGTGCCAGCAGAAGAGACAGAAACAGTGATGCATACAATGAGCAGTTCTTC. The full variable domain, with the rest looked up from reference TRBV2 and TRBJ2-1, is EPEVTQTPSHQVTQMGQEVILRCVPISNHLYFYWYRQILGQKVEFLVSFYNNEISEKSEIFDDQFSVERPDGSNFTLKIRSTKLEDSAMYFCASRRDRNSDAYNEQFFGPGTRLTVL.

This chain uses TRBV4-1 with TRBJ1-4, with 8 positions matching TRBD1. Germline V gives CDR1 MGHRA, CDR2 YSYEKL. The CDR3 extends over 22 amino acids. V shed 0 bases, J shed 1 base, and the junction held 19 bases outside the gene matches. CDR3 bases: TGCGCCAGCAGCCAAGACAGAATCCGGGGCAGGGGGCGCGAAGGAACTAATGAAAAACTGTTTTTT. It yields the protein CASSQDRIRGRGREGTNEKLFF.